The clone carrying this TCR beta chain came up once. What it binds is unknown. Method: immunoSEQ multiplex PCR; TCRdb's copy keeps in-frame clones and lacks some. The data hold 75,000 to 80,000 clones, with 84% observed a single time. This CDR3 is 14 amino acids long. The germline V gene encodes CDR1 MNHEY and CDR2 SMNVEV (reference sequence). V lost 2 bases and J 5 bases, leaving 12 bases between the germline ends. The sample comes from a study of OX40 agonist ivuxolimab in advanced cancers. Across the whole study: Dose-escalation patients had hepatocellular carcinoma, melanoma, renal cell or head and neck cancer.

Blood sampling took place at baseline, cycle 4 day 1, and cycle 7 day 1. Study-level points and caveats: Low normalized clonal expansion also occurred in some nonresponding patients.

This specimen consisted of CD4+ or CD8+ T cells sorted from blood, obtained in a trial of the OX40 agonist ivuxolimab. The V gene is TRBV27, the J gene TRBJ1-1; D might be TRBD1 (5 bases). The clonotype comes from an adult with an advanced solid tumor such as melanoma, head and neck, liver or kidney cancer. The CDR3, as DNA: TGTGCCAGCAGTTTACACATGGGGGTTACTGAAGCTTTCTTT. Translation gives CASSLHMGVTEAFF.